The rows below give T cell receptor beta chains drawn from one sample of a study of shared clonotypes between healthy human individuals. Libraries were prepared by immunoSEQ multiplex PCR; TCRdb keeps only in-frame clonotypes and omits some of them. The sample has approximately 980,000 clones; 76% are singletons. Sequenced sample: memory CD4+ T cells sorted from blood. The receptors stem from a man aged 18 to 29 in good health. CDR3s include the opening cysteine and the closing phenylalanine or tryptophan. A D gene is named only where the DNA matches it firmly. Clone size is given for some rows only: seen once, a few or many times, or a class if the clone is expanded.

TRBJ1-5	NA	TRBD1	TRBV7-6	CASSPGTGGAKQPQHF	TGTGCCAGCAGCCCCGGGACAGGGGGCGCGAAGCAGCCCCAGCATTTT
TRBJ2-5	NA	NA	TRBV29-1	CSVRRAGDQETQYF	TGCAGCGTTCGCCGGGCAGGGGACCAAGAGACCCAGTACTTC
TRBJ1-2	once	TRBD1	TRBV6-5	CASSPTGRYGYTF	TGTGCCAGCAGTCCGACAGGGCGCTATGGCTACACCTTC
TRBJ2-4	NA	TRBD1	TRBV5-5	CASSRGGTGGVLNIQYF	TGTGCCAGCAGCAGGGGAGGGACAGGGGGTGTTCTTAACATTCAGTACTTC
TRBJ1-2	NA	NA	TRBV5-1	CASSLGEAYGYTF	TGCGCCAGCAGCTTGGGGGAGGCCTATGGCTACACCTTC
TRBJ2-1	NA	NA	TRBV10-3	CAISESTGNEQFF	TGTGCCATCAGTGAGTCGACGGGGAATGAGCAGTTCTTC
TRBJ1-1	NA	NA	TRBV30	CAWSVQGGHTEAFF	TGTGCCTGGAGTGTACAGGGAGGGCACACTGAAGCTTTCTTT
TRBJ2-5	NA	NA	TRBV29-1	CSVQQFQETQYF	TGCAGCGTTCAACAGTTCCAAGAGACCCAGTACTTC
TRBJ2-2	NA	NA	TRBV19	CATNPRGWNTGELFF	TGTGCCACCAATCCTAGGGGGTGGAACACCGGGGAGCTGTTTTTT
TRBJ1-3	NA	NA	TRBV11-2	CASSRGNSGNTIYF	TGTGCCAGCTCCCGAGGGAACTCTGGAAACACCATATATTTT
TRBJ1-4	NA	NA	TRBV6-5	CASRPANLASLFF	TGTGCCAGCAGGCCAGCAAACCTCGCCTCACTGTTTTTT
TRBJ2-3	NA	NA	TRBV4-1	CASSQDYRLEYTQYF	TGCGCCAGCAGCCAGGACTACCGGTTGGAGTATACGCAGTATTTT
TRBJ2-7	NA	NA	TRBV2	CASSEFFFQGSALYEQYF	TGTGCCAGCAGTGAATTCTTTTTCCAGGGTTCCGCCCTTTACGAGCAGTACTTC
TRBJ2-7	NA	TRBD2	TRBV4-3	CASSQDLAGTTSSYEQYF	TGCGCCAGCAGCCAAGATCTAGCGGGAACAACCTCCTCCTACGAGCAGTACTTC
TRBJ2-1	NA	TRBD2	TRBV19	CASSKGPSGVNEQFF	TGTGCCAGTAGTAAGGGCCCTAGCGGGGTTAATGAGCAGTTCTTC
TRBJ2-7	NA	NA	TRBV6-1	CASSESGKGAYEQYF	TGTGCCAGCAGTGAATCAGGGAAAGGAGCCTACGAGCAGTACTTC
TRBJ2-3	NA	NA	TRBV12-5	CASGLGGTTDTQYF	TGTGCTAGTGGTTTGGGGGGGACCACAGATACGCAGTATTTT
TRBJ2-5	NA	TRBD1	TRBV28	CASSKRQGQLETQYF	TGTGCCAGCAGCAAAAGACAGGGCCAACTAGAGACCCAGTACTTC
TRBJ2-3	once	NA	TRBV15	CATSRDLEDTQYF	TGTGCCACCAGCAGAGATCTAGAGGATACGCAGTATTTT
TRBJ2-5	few	NA	TRBV7-2	CASTLEGGTRTQYF	TGTGCCAGCACCCTCGAGGGGGGGACTCGGACCCAGTACTTC
TRBJ2-6	NA	TRBD1	TRBV18	CASSWGQGPSGANVLTF	TGTGCCAGCTCCTGGGGACAGGGGCCCTCTGGGGCCAACGTCCTGACTTTC
TRBJ1-1	NA	NA	TRBV27	CASSPGSYMNTEAFF	TGTGCCAGCAGTCCAGGCTCTTACATGAACACTGAAGCTTTCTTT
TRBJ2-7	NA	NA	TRBV13	CASSLGGTPYEQYF	TGTGCCAGCAGCTTGGGGGGAACACCCTACGAGCAGTACTTC
TRBJ2-5	NA	NA	TRBV6-5	CASSQGRETQYF	TGTGCCAGCAGTCAGGGACGAGAGACCCAGTACTTC
TRBJ2-7	many	TRBD2	TRBV6-6	CASRAPGLAGVEQYF	TGTGCCAGCAGAGCTCCCGGACTAGCGGGAGTCGAGCAGTACTTC
TRBJ2-7	NA	NA	TRBV9	CASSVGPGSYEQYF	TGTGCCAGCAGCGTAGGTCCGGGATCCTACGAGCAGTACTTC
TRBJ2-3	NA	NA	TRBV7-3	CASRAASTDTQYF	TGTGCCAGCAGGGCAGCTAGCACAGATACGCAGTATTTT
TRBJ2-3	NA	NA	TRBV11-2	CASSKGTTYPHTDTQYF	TGTGCCAGCAGCAAAGGGACAACGTACCCCCACACAGATACGCAGTATTTT
TRBJ1-2	NA	NA	TRBV6-6	CASSYASKADYGYTF	TGTGCCAGCAGTTACGCATCGAAGGCAGACTATGGCTACACCTTC
TRBJ1-2	few	TRBD1	TRBV2	CASSVGQSYGYTF	TGTGCCAGCAGCGTGGGACAGAGCTATGGCTACACCTTC
TRBJ1-6	many	NA	TRBV2	CAGRTEGSSPLHF	TGTGCCGGTAGGACAGAAGGGAGTTCACCCCTCCACTTT
TRBJ1-3	NA	NA	TRBV18	CASSEREGNTIYF	TGTGCCAGCTCAGAGAGAGAAGGAAACACCATATATTTT
TRBJ2-7	NA	TRBD1	TRBV28	CASRVRDSGPYEQYF	TGTGCCAGCAGGGTCCGGGACAGCGGTCCCTACGAGCAGTACTTC
TRBJ2-5	NA	NA	TRBV7-2	CASSLGGSGETQYF	TGTGCCAGCAGCTTAGGGGGGAGCGGAGAGACCCAGTACTTC
TRBJ2-7	NA	TRBD1	TRBV18	CASSPSGQIIEQYF	TGTGCCAGCTCACCATCGGGACAGATAATAGAGCAGTACTTC
TRBJ2-2	NA	NA	TRBV2	CASKRAFTGELFF	TGTGCCAGCAAGAGAGCCTTCACCGGGGAGCTGTTTTTT
TRBJ1-2	NA	NA	TRBV11-2	CASSFGTYGYTF	TGTGCCAGCAGCTTCGGGACTTATGGCTACACCTTC
TRBJ2-4	NA	NA	TRBV5-8	CASSLVRGIQYF	TGTGCCAGCAGCTTGGTGCGTGGTATTCAGTACTTC
TRBJ1-2	NA	TRBD1	TRBV4-1	CASSHLGTGNGYTF	TGCGCCAGCAGCCATTTAGGGACAGGGAATGGCTACACCTTC
TRBJ2-3	NA	TRBD2	TRBV7-2	CASSAQTSGGTDTQYF	TGTGCCAGCAGCGCTCAGACTAGCGGGGGCACAGATACGCAGTATTTT
TRBJ2-2	once	NA	TRBV5-4	CASSLGLSRATGELFF	TGTGCCAGCAGCTTGGGGTTGTCCAGGGCGACCGGGGAGCTGTTTTTT
TRBJ2-1	NA	NA	TRBV30	CAWARMSSYNEQFF	TGTGCCTGGGCGAGGATGAGCTCCTACAATGAGCAGTTCTTC
TRBJ2-1	NA	NA	TRBV19	CASSKSGPIGYNEQFF	TGTGCCAGTAGTAAGTCCGGGCCCATAGGGTACAATGAGCAGTTCTTC
TRBJ1-2	few	NA	TRBV19	CASSRGLNYGYTF	TGTGCCAGTAGCCGAGGATTAAACTATGGCTACACCTTC
TRBJ2-5	NA	NA	TRBV12-5	CASGLVIPPQYF	TGTGCTAGTGGTTTGGTCATCCCGCCCCAGTACTTC
TRBJ2-3	few	TRBD2	TRBV30	CAWKQSGTSTDTQYF	TGTGCCTGGAAGCAGAGCGGGACTAGCACAGATACGCAGTATTTT
TRBJ2-2	NA	NA	TRBV10-1	CASSELSGERRELFF	TGCGCCAGCAGTGAGTTGTCAGGGGAACGAAGGGAGCTGTTTTTT
TRBJ2-7	NA	NA	TRBV5-1	CASSPIGSFDEGYEQYF	TGCGCCAGCAGCCCGATCGGAAGTTTCGATGAGGGCTACGAGCAGTACTTC
TRBJ2-2	NA	NA	TRBV10-3	CAIKGGQGGTGELFF	TGTGCCATCAAGGGGGGGCAGGGAGGCACCGGGGAGCTGTTTTTT